Reported below is one TCR beta chain. The antigen remains undetermined. The data were taken from a study of identical twins. Study-level findings and limits: Zero-insertion analyses could be partly confounded by invariant MAIT and iNKT cells. Sequences that were beta out-of-frame showed weaker excess twin sharing. High-abundance cord blood beta clonotypes had fewer insertions; memory repertoires showed none.

Trimming took 4 bases from V and 5 from J, leaving 15 bases between them. Germline assignment: CDR1 LGHDT and CDR2 YNNKEL (reference sequence). CDR3 length: 16 amino acids. Unique molecular identifiers were present on the cDNA, and a universal primer site came from template switching. Via MiXCR, TCRdb re-called the 5' RACE reads, giving one row per CDR3 protein. The sample includes nearly 650,000 distinct CDR3 sequences, 7.1% of them seen just once. This sample was also put to use in a study of yellow fever vaccine responses in identical twins.

The genes are TRBV3-1 and TRBJ1-6; possible D gene TRBD1, 5 bases. The TCR originated in a woman aged 18-29 years in good health. Sequencing input: PBMCs. For the CDR3, the DNA is TGTGCCAGCAGCCGACCGGGACGCCTGAATAATTCACCCCTCCACTTT. This sequence encodes CASSRPGRLNNSPLHF.